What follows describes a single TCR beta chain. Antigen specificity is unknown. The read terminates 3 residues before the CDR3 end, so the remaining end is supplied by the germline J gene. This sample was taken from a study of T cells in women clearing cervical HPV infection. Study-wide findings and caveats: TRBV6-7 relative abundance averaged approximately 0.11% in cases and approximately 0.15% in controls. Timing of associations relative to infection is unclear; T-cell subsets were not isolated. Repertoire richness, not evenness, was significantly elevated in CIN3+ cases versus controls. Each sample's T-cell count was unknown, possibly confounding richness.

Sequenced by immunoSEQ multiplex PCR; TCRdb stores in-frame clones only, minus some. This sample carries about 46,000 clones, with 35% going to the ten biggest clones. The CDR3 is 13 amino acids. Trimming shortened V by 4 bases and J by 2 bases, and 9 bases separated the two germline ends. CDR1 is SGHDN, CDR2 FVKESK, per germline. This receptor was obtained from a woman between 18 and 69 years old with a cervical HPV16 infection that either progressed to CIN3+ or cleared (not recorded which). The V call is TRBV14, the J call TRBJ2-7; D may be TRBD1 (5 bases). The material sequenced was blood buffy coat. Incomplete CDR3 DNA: TGTGCCAGCAGCCTGAGACAGACCTACGAG. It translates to CASSLRQTYE. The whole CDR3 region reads CASSLRQTYEQYF.